This record covers a single T cell receptor beta chain. The antigen is not known. Germline V lookup: CDR1 LNHDA, CDR2 SQIVND (reference sequence). Trimming removed 4 bases at V and 4 bases at J, with 13 bases between. The CDR3 has 14 amino acids. The data originate from a study of CD8+CD57+ T cells in acquired aplastic anemia. Study-wide findings and caveats: Patients showed no significant difference from controls in CD8+ Simpson's diversity. Shared by patients and controls, roughly 28 CD8+ CDR3s were abundant in patients.

The use of genomic DNA as template underpinned the TCR beta VDJ and CDR3 profiling. TCRdb independently ran MiXCR on the reads; one entry per CDR3 protein. The repertoire holds some 160,000 distinct CDR3 sequences, around 43% seen once, with 3.2% in the top ten. Selection for sequencing was limited to patients who had shown CD8+CD57+ cell expansion by flow cytometry. Untreated patients provided the blood samples, with no therapy given before sampling. V and J are TRBV19 and TRBJ1-2, with D uncertain. This clonotype originated in a human donor with aplastic anemia. The sample consisted of sorted CD4+, CD8+, or CD8+CD57+ T cells (not recorded which) from PBMCs. The CDR3 region is CASSTPAGFYGYTF. The CDR3, as DNA: TGTGCCAGTAGTACCCCCGCGGGGTTCTATGGCTACACCTTC.